Following are 32 T cell receptor beta chains from one sample sequenced in a study of blood T cell repertoires in COVID-19. Produced via immunoSEQ multiplex PCR; TCRdb's table is partial and in-frame only. The table has about 200,000 clones, 80% to 90% seen once. The source material was peripheral blood. All receptors come from a human donor with active or convalescent COVID-19. The donor label of this sample is uncertain.

The rearrangement links TRBV14 to TRBJ1-2, with D perhaps TRBD1 (5 bases). V shed 4 bases and J shed 8 bases, with 11 bases lying between them. Looked up from germline, CDR1 is SGHDN and CDR2 is FVKESK. This CDR3 spans 12 amino acids. The CDR3 is CASSPGGEGYTF. Here the CDR3 DNA reads TGTGCCAGCAGCCCGGGGGGGGAGGGCTACACCTTC.

V and J are TRBV10-3 and TRBJ2-7; possible D gene TRBD1, 6 bases. The V and J ends lost 6 bases and 0 bases respectively, with 12 bases between them. Germline V gene data show CDR1 as ENHRY and CDR2 as SYGVKD. CDR3 size: 14 residues. The CDR3 DNA sequence: TGTGCCATCAGGAAGGACAGCGCCTCCTACGAGCAGTACTTC. Encoded protein: CAIRKDSASYEQYF.

The chain recombines TRBV5-1 with TRBJ1-2, with 7 bases that match TRBD1. Germline lookup yields CDR1 SGHRS and CDR2 YFSETQ. This CDR3 spans 14 amino acids. With V trimmed by 2 bases and J by 4 bases, 5 bases remained unmatched. The CDR3: CASSFPEGAYGYTF. DNA of the CDR3: TGCGCCAGCAGCTTTCCCGAGGGGGCCTATGGCTACACCTTC. Looking up the rest from reference TRBV5-1 and TRBJ1-2 gives the full variable domain: KAGVTQTPRYLIKTRGQQVTLSCSPISGHRSVSWYQQTPGQGLQFLFEYFSETQRNKGNFPGRFSGRQFSNSRSEMNVSTLELGDSALYLCASSFPEGAYGYTFGSGTRLTVV.

In this sample, this clone turned up once. The J gene is TRBJ2-2, the V gene TRBV2; D uncertain. Trimming left V 6 bases short and J 4 bases short, with 6 bases between. The length of the CDR3 is 12 residues. Germline V gene lookup returns CDR1 SNHLY and CDR2 FYNNEI. The CDR3: CASSVSTGELFF. Here the CDR3 DNA reads TGTGCCAGCAGCGTCAGCACCGGGGAGCTGTTTTTT.

Regarding this clone: Other DNA sequences from this sample encode an identical CDR3 as well. The chain carries TRBV2 and TRBJ1-1; D possibly corresponds to TRBD1 (5 bases). Germline assignment: CDR1 SNHLY and CDR2 FYNNEI. V was trimmed by 4 bases and J by 2 bases, leaving 8 bases between them. There are 13 residues in the CDR3. CDR3 residues: CASSGQGNTEAFF. CDR3 in DNA: TGTGCCAGCAGTGGGCAGGGTAACACTGAAGCTTTCTTT.

V and J are TRBV4-1 and TRBJ2-3, with 7 bases aligning to TRBD1. Trimming cost V 4 bases and J 2 bases; bases outside gene matches: 9. The CDR3 loop spans 16 amino acids. Germline V gene sequence: CDR1 MGHRA, CDR2 YSYEKL. CDR3 region: CASSPSQDRPTDTQYF. The CDR3 bases are TGCGCCAGCAGCCCCTCCCAGGACAGGCCCACAGATACGCAGTATTTT.

V gene TRBV28 combines with J gene TRBJ1-1; the D gene is possibly TRBD1 (6 bases). Trimming shortened V by 0 bases and J by 0 bases, and 8 bases separated the two germline ends. The CDR3 extends over 15 amino acids. Looked up from germline, CDR1 is MDHEN and CDR2 is SYDVKM. CDR3 sequence reads: CASSLWGALNTEAFF. CDR3 sequence (DNA): TGTGCCAGCAGTTTATGGGGGGCTCTGAACACTGAAGCTTTCTTT.

This clone was found once. The gene calls are TRBV7-9 and TRBJ2-7; possible D gene TRBD1, 6 bases. Germline assignment: CDR1 SEHNR and CDR2 FQNEAQ (reference sequence). V was trimmed by 2 bases and J by 3 bases, leaving 17 bases between them. The CDR3 contains 16 residues. For the CDR3, the DNA is TGTGCCAGCAGCTTACCCAGTACAGGGACCTACTACGAGCAGTACTTC. Translation gives CASSLPSTGTYYEQYF.

The chain has TRBV5-1 and TRBJ2-1; D remains unclear. V lost 2 bases, J lost 8 bases, and 14 bases lay in between. The germline V gene encodes CDR1 SGHRS and CDR2 YFSETQ. The CDR3 contains 14 residues. DNA of the CDR3: TGCGCCAGCAGCTTCAAAAGCGCGGTCGATGAGCAGTTCTTC. This encodes CASSFKSAVDEQFF.

The chain has TRBV7-2 and TRBJ1-1, with 8 bases aligning to TRBD1. The V gene's germline CDR1 is SGHTA and CDR2 FQGNSA. The ends lost 5 bases at V and 3 bases at J; junction bases unmatched: 8. The CDR3 is made up of 15 amino acids. The CDR3 is CASSRDRGGDTEAFF. The DNA for the CDR3 is TGTGCCAGCAGCCGTGACAGGGGAGGCGACACTGAAGCTTTCTTT.

The chain carries TRBV29-1 and TRBJ2-1; D is ambiguous. Trimming removed 3 bases at V and 10 bases at J, with 4 bases between. Per germline, CDR1 SQVTM and CDR2 ANQGSEA. The CDR3 is made up of 9 amino acids. The CDR3 nucleotides read TGCAGCGTTGACGGGGAGCAGTTCTTC. Translated, it gives CSVDGEQFF.

The gene calls are TRBV3-1 (or the pseudogene TRBV3-2) and TRBJ1-1; a weak D match, TRBD1 (6 bases). The V end lost 0 bases, the J end lost 1 base, and 9 bases lay between the germline ends. Germline values: CDR1 LGHDT, CDR2 YNNKEL (reference sequence). The CDR3 totals 15 residues. CDR3 in DNA: TGTGCCAGCAGCCAAGAATCGACAGGGAACACTGAAGCTTTCTTT. Translating it yields CASSQESTGNTEAFF.

V usage is TRBV19 and J usage is TRBJ1-6, with D perhaps TRBD1 (6 bases). CDR3 size: 15 residues. Germline V gene sequence: CDR1 LNHDA, CDR2 SQIVND (reference sequence). The V end was cut by 8 bases, the J end by 0 bases, with 11 bases between. DNA for the CDR3: TGTGCCAGTTGCGACAGGAGCTCCTATAATTCACCCCTCCACTTT. Protein product: CASCDRSSYNSPLHF.

The chain has TRBV2 and TRBJ1-3; 10 bases are a match to TRBD1. In germline, CDR1 is SNHLY, CDR2 FYNNEI. Germline trimming cut 7 bases from V and 0 bases from J; bases unmatched to any gene: 9. This CDR3 region has 17 residues. Written as DNA, the CDR3 is TGTGCCAGCACCAGGACAGGGGGGAGAAACTCTGGAAACACCATATATTTT. Residues: CASTRTGGRNSGNTIYF.

The chain employs TRBV7-9 and TRBJ1-1; D might be TRBD1 (6 bases). CDR3 length: 16 amino acids. Germline V gene data show CDR1 as SEHNR and CDR2 as FQNEAQ (reference sequence). The V end was cut by 5 bases, the J end by 1 base, with 17 bases between. The CDR3 spells CASSPVTGGPNTEAFF. Written as DNA, the CDR3 is TGTGCCAGCAGCCCCGTAACCGGGGGGCCGAACACTGAAGCTTTCTTT.

The chain links TRBV9 to TRBJ2-5; 8 nucleotides agree with TRBD1. Germline values: CDR1 SGDLS, CDR2 YYNGEE. Trimming took 3 bases from V and 1 from J; bases not matched to a gene: 5. The CDR3 spans 15 residues. The CDR3 nucleotides are TGTGCCAGCAGCGCGGGACAGGCGACCCAAGAGACCCAGTACTTC. Residues: CASSAGQATQETQYF. The full variable domain, in which reference TRBV9 and TRBJ2-5 provide the parts outside the CDR3, is DSGVTQTPKHLITATGQRVTLRCSPRSGDLSVYWYQQSLDQGLQFLIQYYNGEERAKGNILERFSAQQFPDLHSELNLSSLELGDSALYFCASSAGQATQETQYFGPGTRLLVL.

The rearrangement joins TRBV11-2 to TRBJ2-1; the match to TRBD2 covers 10 bases. V was pared by 4 bases and J by 0 bases, with 6 bases of the junction left unmatched. Per germline, CDR1 SGHAT and CDR2 FQNNGV. This CDR3 has 17 amino acids. CDR3 nucleotide sequence: TGTGCCAGCAGCTCGAACGGACTAGCGGCCTCCTACAATGAGCAGTTCTTC. Residues: CASSSNGLAASYNEQFF. The full variable domain, with the rest looked up from reference TRBV11-2 and TRBJ2-1, is EAGVAQSPRYKIIEKRQSVAFWCNPISGHATLYWYQQILGQGPKLLIQFQNNGVVDDSQLPKDRFSAERLKGVDSTLKIQPAKLEDSAVYLCASSSNGLAASYNEQFFGPGTRLTVL.

This sequence joins TRBV7-6 and TRBJ2-3; 7 bases are shared with TRBD2. This CDR3 contains 15 residues. CDR1 and CDR2 from the germline V gene are SGHVS and FNYEAQ. V shed 2 bases, J shed 4 bases, and the junction held 6 bases outside the gene matches. The CDR3 loop is CASSLRGELADTQYF. The CDR3 DNA reads as TGTGCCAGCAGCTTACGGGGGGAGTTGGCAGATACGCAGTATTTT.

The J gene is TRBJ2-1, the V gene TRBV13, with D possibly TRBD2 on 7 matching bases. V was cut by 0 bases and J by 6 bases, with 15 bases left in between. The germline CDR1 and CDR2 sequences are PRHDT and FYEKMQ (reference sequence). The CDR3 consists of 16 residues. The CDR3: CASSLGLSRGGNEQFF. The CDR3 region has the DNA TGTGCCAGCAGCTTAGGCCTCTCGAGGGGGGGCAATGAGCAGTTCTTC.

This clone was detected a few times. The rearrangement links TRBV5-6 to TRBJ2-2, with 9 bases that match TRBD2. Germline V gene lookup returns CDR1 SGHDT and CDR2 YYEEEE. The length of the CDR3 is 15 residues. V shed 1 base, J shed 4 bases, and the junction held 2 bases outside the gene matches. CDR3 residues: CASSLTLAGTGELFF. CDR3 coding DNA: TGTGCCAGCAGCTTGACACTAGCGGGCACCGGGGAGCTGTTTTTT. Looking up the rest from reference TRBV5-6 and TRBJ2-2 gives the full variable domain: DAGVTQSPTHLIKTRGQQVTLRCSPKSGHDTVSWYQQALGQGPQFIFQYYEEEERQRGNFPDRFSGHQFPNYSSELNVNALLLGDSALYLCASSLTLAGTGELFFGEGSRLTVL.

This rearrangement joins TRBV10-3 to TRBJ2-7, with D perhaps matching TRBD2 (6 bases). The CDR3 extends over 14 amino acids. V shed 6 bases and J shed 3 bases, with 15 bases lying between them. In germline, CDR1 is ENHRY, CDR2 SYGVKD. Written as DNA, the CDR3 is TGTGCCATCAGGGTAGCGGAGATGAGCTACGAGCAGTACTTC. It translates to CAIRVAEMSYEQYF.

The chain is built from TRBV5-4 and TRBJ1-2; D is unclear. CDR1 SGHNT and CDR2 YYREEE come from the germline V gene (reference sequence). The CDR3 totals 16 residues. V lost 3 bases and J 1 base, leaving 16 bases between the germline ends. CDR3 DNA sequence: TGTGCCAGCAGCTCCGAAGGGAGGTACAGTAACTATGGCTACACCTTC. Encoded protein: CASSSEGRYSNYGYTF.

The rearrangement joins TRBV6-2 or TRBV6-3 to TRBJ2-7; 16 bases align to TRBD2. After removal of 5 bases from V and 4 bases from J, the junction contained 8 bases not matched to a gene. CDR3 size: 17 residues. Germline lookup yields CDR1 MNHEY and CDR2 SVGEGT. For the CDR3, the DNA is TGTGCCAGCAGTAACCGAGCGGGACTAGCGGGGGGGTACGAGCAGTACTTC. Protein: CASSNRAGLAGGYEQYF.

This CDR3 reads CAWSVLGGESYEQYF. The CDR3 region has the DNA TGTGCCTGGAGTGTACTCGGGGGAGAGTCCTACGAGCAGTACTTC. The chain carries TRBV30 and TRBJ2-7; D possibly corresponds to TRBD2 (6 bases). Germline V gene data show CDR1 as GTSNPN and CDR2 as SVGIG (reference sequence). V lost 0 bases and J lost 1, with 13 bases in between. The CDR3 sequence is 15 residues long.

The genes are TRBV28 and TRBJ1-3; D is possibly TRBD1 (5 bases). CDR3 length: 14 amino acids. The germline gives CDR1 MDHEN, CDR2 SYDVKM. The V and J ends lost 7 bases and 4 bases respectively, with 14 bases between them. CDR3 sequence: CASTGGSGGNTIYF. The CDR3 DNA reads TGTGCCAGCACTGGGGGGTCAGGGGGAAACACCATATATTTT.

In this sample, this clone turned up once. DNA for the CDR3: TGCAGCGTTGAGCGAAATGTGGGGGACTGGGATGGCTACACCTTC. It translates to CSVERNVGDWDGYTF. This chain joins TRBV29-1 and TRBJ1-2; D is perhaps TRBD1 (5 bases). V lost 3 bases, J lost 6 bases, and 20 bases lay in between. CDR1 and CDR2 (germline): SQVTM, ANQGSEA. There are 15 residues in the CDR3.

The chain is built from TRBV6-6 and TRBJ1-2; D is perhaps TRBD1 (6 bases). Trimming took off 5 bases at V and 0 bases at J, with 16 bases between the two ends. The CDR3 extends over 16 amino acids. In germline, CDR1 is MNHNY, CDR2 SVGAGI (reference sequence). CDR3 nucleotide sequence: TGTGCCAGCAGTCGGGACATAAGAGTACCTAACTATGGCTACACCTTC. Translated: CASSRDIRVPNYGYTF.

The chain links TRBV14 to TRBJ2-5, with 8 bases fitting TRBD2. The ends lost 3 bases at V and 4 bases at J; junction bases unmatched: 7. Germline CDR1 SGHDN, CDR2 FVKESK. The CDR3 spans 15 residues. The CDR3 protein is CASSQLGTRLETQYF. In DNA, the CDR3 is TGTGCCAGCAGCCAGTTGGGGACTAGACTAGAGACCCAGTACTTC.

The chain joins TRBV7-3 to TRBJ1-6, with D tentatively TRBD1 (6 bases). Trimming took 1 base from V and 7 from J, leaving 11 bases between them. The CDR3 has 15 amino acids. CDR1 is SGHTA and CDR2 is FQGTGA in the germline V gene. In nucleotides, the CDR3 is TGTGCCAGCAGCTTAAAGGCAGGGGACAATTCACCCCTCCACTTT. This sequence encodes CASSLKAGDNSPLHF.

This chain joins TRBV7-9 and TRBJ1-1; no reliable D call. Germline CDR1 is SEHNR and CDR2 is FQNEAQ (reference sequence). This CDR3 contains 16 residues. Trimming shortened V by 2 bases and J by 2 bases, and 15 bases separated the two germline ends. CDR3 coding DNA: TGTGCCAGCAGCTTAACCCAGGTATTTCAAAACACTGAAGCTTTCTTT. It specifies CASSLTQVFQNTEAFF.

The CDR3 DNA follows: TGTGCCAGCACAAGACGGGAGAGTGAGACCCAGTACTTC. It yields the protein CASTRRESETQYF. The V call is TRBV2, the J call TRBJ2-5, with a tentative D call TRBD2 (6 bases). Trimming cost V 7 bases and J 5 bases, with 14 bases left between them. This CDR3 is 13 amino acids long. In germline, CDR1 is SNHLY, CDR2 FYNNEI.

The rearrangement uses TRBV24-1 and TRBJ2-1; TRBD2 matches 9 bases. Germline V gene sequence: CDR1 KGHDR, CDR2 SFDVKD. There are 22 residues in the CDR3. V was clipped by 4 bases and J by 8 bases; unmatched bases: 29. CDR3 sequence: CATSDLATRGKGGRADPDEQFF. In DNA, the CDR3 is TGTGCCACCAGTGACTTGGCTACGCGGGGGAAAGGCGGGAGGGCCGATCCTGATGAGCAGTTCTTC.